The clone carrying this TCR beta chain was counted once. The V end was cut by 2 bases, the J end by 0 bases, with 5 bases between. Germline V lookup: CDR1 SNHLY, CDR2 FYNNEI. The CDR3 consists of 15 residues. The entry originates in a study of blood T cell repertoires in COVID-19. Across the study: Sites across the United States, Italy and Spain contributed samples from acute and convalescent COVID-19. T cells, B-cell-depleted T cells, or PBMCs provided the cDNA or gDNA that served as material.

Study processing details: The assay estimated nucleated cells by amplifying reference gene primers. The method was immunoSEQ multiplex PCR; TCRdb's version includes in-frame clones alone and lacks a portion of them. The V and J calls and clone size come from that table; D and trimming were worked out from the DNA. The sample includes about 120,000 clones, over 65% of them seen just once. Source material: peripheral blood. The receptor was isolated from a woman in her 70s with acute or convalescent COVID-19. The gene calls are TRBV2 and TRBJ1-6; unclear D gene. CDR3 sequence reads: CASSEMSSYNSPLHF. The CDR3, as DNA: TGTGCCAGCAGTGAAATGAGCTCCTATAATTCACCCCTCCACTTT.